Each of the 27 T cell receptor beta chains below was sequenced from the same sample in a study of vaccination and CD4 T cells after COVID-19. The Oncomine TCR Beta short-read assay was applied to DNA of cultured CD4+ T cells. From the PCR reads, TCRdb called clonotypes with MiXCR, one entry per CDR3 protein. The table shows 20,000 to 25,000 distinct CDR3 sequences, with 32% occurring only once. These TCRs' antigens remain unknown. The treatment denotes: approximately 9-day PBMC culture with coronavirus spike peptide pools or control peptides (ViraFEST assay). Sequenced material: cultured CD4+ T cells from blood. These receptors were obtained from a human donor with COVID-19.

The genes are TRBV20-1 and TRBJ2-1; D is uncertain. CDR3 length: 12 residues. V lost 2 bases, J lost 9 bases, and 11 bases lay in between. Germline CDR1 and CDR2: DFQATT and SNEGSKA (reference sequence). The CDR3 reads CSARYGNSEQFF. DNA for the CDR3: TGCAGTGCTAGATATGGGAATAGTGAGCAGTTCTTC.

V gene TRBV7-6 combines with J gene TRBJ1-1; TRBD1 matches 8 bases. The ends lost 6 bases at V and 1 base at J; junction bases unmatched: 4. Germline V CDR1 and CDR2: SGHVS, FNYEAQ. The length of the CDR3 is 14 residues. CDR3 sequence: CASRPGTGNTEAFF. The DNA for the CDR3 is TGTGCCAGCAGACCCGGGACAGGGAACACTGAAGCTTTCTTT.

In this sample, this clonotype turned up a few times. The DNA for the CDR3 is TGTGCCAGCACTCGCTGGGGCGCAGGGGGCTCCCCCACAGATACGCAGTATTTT. Amino acid sequence: CASTRWGAGGSPTDTQYF. The gene calls are TRBV6-1 and TRBJ2-3; 8 bases match TRBD1. The trim removed 7 bases at V and 2 bases at J, leaving 17 bases unmatched. The CDR3 is made up of 18 amino acids. Per the germline V gene, CDR1 is MNHNS and CDR2 is SASEGT.

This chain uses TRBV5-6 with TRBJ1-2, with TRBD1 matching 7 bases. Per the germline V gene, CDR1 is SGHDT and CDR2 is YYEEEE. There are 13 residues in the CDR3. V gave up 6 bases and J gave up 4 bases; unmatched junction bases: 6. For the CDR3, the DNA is TGTGCCAGCACCTATCAGGGGGTCTATGGCTACACCTTC. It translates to CASTYQGVYGYTF.

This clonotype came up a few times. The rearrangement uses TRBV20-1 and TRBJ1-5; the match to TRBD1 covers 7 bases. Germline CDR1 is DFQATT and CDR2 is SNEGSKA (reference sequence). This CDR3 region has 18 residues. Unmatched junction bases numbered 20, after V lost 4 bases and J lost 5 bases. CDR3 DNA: TGCAGTGCTACGGCTTCTACCGTAGGACAGGCCGTTTATCAGCCCCAGCATTTT. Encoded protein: CSATASTVGQAVYQPQHF.

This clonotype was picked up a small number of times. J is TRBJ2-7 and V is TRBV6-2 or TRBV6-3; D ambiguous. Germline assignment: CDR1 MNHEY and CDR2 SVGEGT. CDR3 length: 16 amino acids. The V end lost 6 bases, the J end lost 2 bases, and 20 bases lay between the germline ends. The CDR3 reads CASRVTHAKVPYEQYF. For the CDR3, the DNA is TGTGCCAGCAGGGTCACACACGCCAAAGTCCCCTACGAGCAGTACTTC.

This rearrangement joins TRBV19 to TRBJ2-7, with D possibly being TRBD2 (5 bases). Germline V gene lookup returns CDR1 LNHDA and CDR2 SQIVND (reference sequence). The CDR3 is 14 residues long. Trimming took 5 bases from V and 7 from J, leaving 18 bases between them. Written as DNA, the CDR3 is TGTGCCAGTAGTCCCCCCGGACTTGGGAAAGAGCAGTACTTC. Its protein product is CASSPPGLGKEQYF.

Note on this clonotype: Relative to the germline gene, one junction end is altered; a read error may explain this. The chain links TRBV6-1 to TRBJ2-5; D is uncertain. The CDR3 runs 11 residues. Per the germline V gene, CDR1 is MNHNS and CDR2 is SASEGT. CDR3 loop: CATSQQETQYF. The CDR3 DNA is TGTGCCACCAGTCAGCAAGAGACCCAGTACTTC.

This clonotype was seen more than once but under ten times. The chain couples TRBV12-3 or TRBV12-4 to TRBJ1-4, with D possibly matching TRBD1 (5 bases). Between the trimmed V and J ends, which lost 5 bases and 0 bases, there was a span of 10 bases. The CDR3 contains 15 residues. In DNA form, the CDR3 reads TGTGCCAGCAGTGGGGGGGATGCAACTAATGAAAAACTGTTTTTT. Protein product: CASSGGDATNEKLFF.

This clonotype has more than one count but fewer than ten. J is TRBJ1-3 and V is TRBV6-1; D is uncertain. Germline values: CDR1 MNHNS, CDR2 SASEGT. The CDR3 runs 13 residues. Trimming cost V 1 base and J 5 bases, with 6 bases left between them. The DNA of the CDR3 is TGTGCCAGCAGTGAAGTTGGGAGAAACACCATATATTTT. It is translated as CASSEVGRNTIYF.

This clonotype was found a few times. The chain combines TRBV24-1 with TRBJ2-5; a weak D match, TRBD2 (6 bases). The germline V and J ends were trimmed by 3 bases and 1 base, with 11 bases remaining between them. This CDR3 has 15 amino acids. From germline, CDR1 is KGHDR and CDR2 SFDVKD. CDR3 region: CATSDPRDFQETQYF. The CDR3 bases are TGTGCCACCAGTGATCCCAGGGACTTCCAAGAGACCCAGTACTTC.

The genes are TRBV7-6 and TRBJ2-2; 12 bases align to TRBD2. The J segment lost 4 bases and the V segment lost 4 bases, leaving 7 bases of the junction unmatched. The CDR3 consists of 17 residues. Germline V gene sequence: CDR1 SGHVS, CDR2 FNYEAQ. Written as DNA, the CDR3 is TGTGCCAGCAGCTCGCCGGGACTAGCGGGCTTCACCGGGGAGCTGTTTTTT. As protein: CASSSPGLAGFTGELFF. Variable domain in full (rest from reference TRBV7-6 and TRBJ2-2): GAGVSQSPRYKVTKRGQDVALRCDPISGHVSLYWYRQALGQGPEFLTYFNYEAQQDKSGLPNDRFSAERPEGSISTLTIQRTEQRDSAMYRCASSSPGLAGFTGELFFGEGSRLTVL.

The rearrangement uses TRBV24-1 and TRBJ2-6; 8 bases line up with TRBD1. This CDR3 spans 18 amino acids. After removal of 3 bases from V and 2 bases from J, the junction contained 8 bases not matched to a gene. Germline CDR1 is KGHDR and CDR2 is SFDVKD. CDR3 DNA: TGTGCCACCAGTGATGGGACAGGTCATACTACTGGGGCCAACGTCCTGACTTTC. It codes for CATSDGTGHTTGANVLTF.

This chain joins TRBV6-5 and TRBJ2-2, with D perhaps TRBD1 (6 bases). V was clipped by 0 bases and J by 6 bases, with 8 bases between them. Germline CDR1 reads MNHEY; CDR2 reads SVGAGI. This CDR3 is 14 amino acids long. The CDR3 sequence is CASSYSGAAGELFF. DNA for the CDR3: TGTGCCAGCAGTTACTCGGGGGCCGCCGGGGAGCTGTTTTTT.

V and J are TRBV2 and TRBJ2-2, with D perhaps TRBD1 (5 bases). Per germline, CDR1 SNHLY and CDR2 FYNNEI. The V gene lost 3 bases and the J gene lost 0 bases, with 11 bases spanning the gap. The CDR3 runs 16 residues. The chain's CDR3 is CASSDLGPTNTGELFF. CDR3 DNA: TGTGCCAGCAGTGATCTGGGGCCGACGAACACCGGGGAGCTGTTTTTT.

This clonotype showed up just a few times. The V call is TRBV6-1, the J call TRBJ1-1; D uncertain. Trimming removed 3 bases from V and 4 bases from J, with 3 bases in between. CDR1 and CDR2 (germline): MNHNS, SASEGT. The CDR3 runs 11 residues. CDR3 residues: CASSEPTEAFF. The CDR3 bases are TGTGCCAGCAGTGAGCCCACTGAAGCTTTCTTT.

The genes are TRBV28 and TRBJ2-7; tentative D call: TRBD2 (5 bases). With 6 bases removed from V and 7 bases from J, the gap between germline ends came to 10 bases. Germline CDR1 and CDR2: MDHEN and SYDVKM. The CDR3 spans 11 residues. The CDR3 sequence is CASSERTEQYF. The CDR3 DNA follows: TGTGCCAGCAGCGAACGGACTGAGCAGTACTTC.

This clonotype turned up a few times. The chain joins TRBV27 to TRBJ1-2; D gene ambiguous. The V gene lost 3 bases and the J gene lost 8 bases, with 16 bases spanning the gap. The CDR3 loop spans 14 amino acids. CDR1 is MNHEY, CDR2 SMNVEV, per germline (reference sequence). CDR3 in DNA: TGTGCCAGCAGTTTCATCGGGAGCCCGTCCGGCTACACCTTC. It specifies CASSFIGSPSGYTF.

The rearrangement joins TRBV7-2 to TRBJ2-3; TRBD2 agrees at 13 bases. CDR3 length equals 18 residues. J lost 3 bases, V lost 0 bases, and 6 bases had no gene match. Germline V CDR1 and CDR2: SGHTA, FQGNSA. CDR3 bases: TGTGCCAGCAGCTTAGCCCGGACTAGCGGGGGAGGGACAGATACGCAGTATTTT. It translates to CASSLARTSGGGTDTQYF.

CDR3 amino acids: CASSRGYTQYF. In DNA, the CDR3 is TGTGCCAGCAGCCGGGGGTATACGCAGTATTTT. The gene calls are TRBV14 and TRBJ2-3, with D perhaps given as TRBD1 or TRBD2 (5 bases each). V lost 4 bases to trimming and J lost 7 bases, with 6 bases between them. Germline CDR1 SGHDN, CDR2 FVKESK. CDR3 size: 11 residues.

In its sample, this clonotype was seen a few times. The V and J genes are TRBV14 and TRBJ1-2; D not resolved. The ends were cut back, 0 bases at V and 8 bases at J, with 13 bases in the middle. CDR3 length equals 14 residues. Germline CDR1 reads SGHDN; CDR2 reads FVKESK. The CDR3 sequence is CASSQDRGRGGYTF. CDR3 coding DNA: TGTGCCAGCAGCCAAGATCGGGGAAGAGGAGGCTACACCTTC.

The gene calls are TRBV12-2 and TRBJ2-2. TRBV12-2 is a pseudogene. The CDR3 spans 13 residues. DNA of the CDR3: TGTGCAAGTCGCTTAAGGAGTTCTGGGGAGCTGTTTTTT. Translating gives CASRLRSSGELFF.

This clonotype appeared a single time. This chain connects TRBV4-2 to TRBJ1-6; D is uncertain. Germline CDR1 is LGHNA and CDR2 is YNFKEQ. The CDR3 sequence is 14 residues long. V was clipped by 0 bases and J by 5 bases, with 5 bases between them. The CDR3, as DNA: TGTGCCAGCAGCCAAGATACCAATAATTCACCCCTCCACTTT. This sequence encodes CASSQDTNNSPLHF.

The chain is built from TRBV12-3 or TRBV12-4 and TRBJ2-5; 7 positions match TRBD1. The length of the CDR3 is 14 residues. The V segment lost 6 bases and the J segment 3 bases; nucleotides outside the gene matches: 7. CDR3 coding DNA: TGTGCCAGCAGCTCTACACAGGGGAAAGAGACCCAGTACTTC. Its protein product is CASSSTQGKETQYF.

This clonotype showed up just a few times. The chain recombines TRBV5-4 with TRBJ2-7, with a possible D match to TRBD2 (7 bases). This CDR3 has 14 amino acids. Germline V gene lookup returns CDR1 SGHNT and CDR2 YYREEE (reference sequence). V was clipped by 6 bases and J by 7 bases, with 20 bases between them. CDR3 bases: TGTGCCAGCAAGACAGAAGGGGGGGCGGTGGAGCAGTACTTC. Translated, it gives CASKTEGGAVEQYF.

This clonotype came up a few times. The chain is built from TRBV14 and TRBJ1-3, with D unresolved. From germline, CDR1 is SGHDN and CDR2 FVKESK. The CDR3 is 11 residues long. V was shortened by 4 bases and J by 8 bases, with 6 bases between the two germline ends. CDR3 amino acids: CASSLKDTIYF. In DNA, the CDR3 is TGTGCCAGCAGCCTCAAAGACACCATATATTTT. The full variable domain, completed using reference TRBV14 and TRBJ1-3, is EAGVTQFPSHSVIEKGQTVTLRCDPISGHDNLYWYRRVMGKEIKFLLHFVKESKQDESGMPNNRFLAERTGGTYSTLKVQPAELEDSGVYFCASSLKDTIYFGEGSWLTVV.

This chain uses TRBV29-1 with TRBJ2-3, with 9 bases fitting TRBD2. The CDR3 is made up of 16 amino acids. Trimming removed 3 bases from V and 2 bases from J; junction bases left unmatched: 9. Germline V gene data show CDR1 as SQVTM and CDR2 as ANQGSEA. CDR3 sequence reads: CSVDPQRGATTDTQYF. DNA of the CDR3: TGCAGCGTTGACCCCCAGCGGGGGGCAACCACAGATACGCAGTATTTT.